The 28 T cell receptor beta chains given below trace back to one sample, sequenced in a study of blood T cell repertoires in COVID-19. Assay used: immunoSEQ multiplex PCR; TCRdb lists only in-frame clones, some missing. The table lists approximately 300,000 clones, approximately 85% of them singletons, with 3.5% to 4.5% in the top ten. The sample was PBMCs or T cells enriched from blood (not recorded which). Every receptor here comes from a woman in her 30s who had recovered from COVID-19.

This clone has only one observation. V gene TRBV5-1 combines with J gene TRBJ2-1; D might be TRBD1 (5 bases). Germline CDR1 and CDR2: SGHRS and YFSETQ. The CDR3 length is 21 residues. Trimming pared 0 bases from V and 0 bases from J, leaving 25 bases between. The CDR3 coding sequence is TGCGCCAGCAGCTTGGGGATCCCTCGCCTAGGGGATGGGATCTCCTACAATGAGCAGTTCTTC. Encoded protein: CASSLGIPRLGDGISYNEQFF.

The chain uses TRBV7-2 and TRBJ2-7; TRBD2 matches at 9 bases. CDR3 length: 15 amino acids. CDR1 is SGHTA, CDR2 FQGNSA, per germline. V gave up 4 bases and J gave up 2 bases; unmatched junction bases: 6. In nucleotides, the CDR3 is TGTGCCAGCAGCTCACTTAGACTAGCGGCCTACGAGCAGTACTTC. Its translation: CASSSLRLAAYEQYF.

The chain joins TRBV6-6 to TRBJ2-5; 7 bases map to TRBD1. Trimming cost V 6 bases and J 5 bases; bases outside gene matches: 15. This CDR3 is 16 amino acids long. In germline, CDR1 is MNHNY, CDR2 SVGAGI (reference sequence). As DNA, the CDR3 is TGTGCCAGCAGCCCTTTACCGGGGCAGGGGGACGAGACCCAGTACTTC. This codes for CASSPLPGQGDETQYF.

The chain has TRBV18 and TRBJ1-4; D uncertain. The CDR3 totals 16 residues. V lost 1 base and J 0 bases, leaving 9 bases between the germline ends. Germline lookup yields CDR1 KGHSH and CDR2 LQKENI. CDR3 sequence: CASSPRRETTNEKLFF. The CDR3 DNA follows: TGTGCCAGCTCACCACGGAGGGAGACAACTAATGAAAAACTGTTTTTT.

The chain is built from TRBV5-5 and TRBJ1-2; 7 positions match TRBD1. J was trimmed by 0 bases and V by 4 bases; bases with no gene match: 6. There are 15 residues in the CDR3. CDR1 and CDR2 (germline): SGHKS, YYEKEE (reference sequence). The CDR3 protein is CASSPTTGANYGYTF. CDR3 bases: TGTGCCAGCAGCCCTACTACAGGGGCTAACTATGGCTACACCTTC.

The chain combines TRBV12-5 with TRBJ1-1; D remains unclear. Trimming removed 1 base at V and 0 bases at J, with 9 bases between. The CDR3 is 15 residues long. Germline V gene lookup returns CDR1 LGHNT and CDR2 FRNRAP. The CDR3 sequence: CASGLGAGMNTEAFF. For the CDR3, the DNA is TGTGCTAGTGGTTTGGGGGCAGGAATGAACACTGAAGCTTTCTTT. The variable domain in full, completed from reference TRBV12-5 and TRBJ1-1, reads DARVTQTPRHKVTEMGQEVTMRCQPILGHNTVFWYRQTMMQGLELLAYFRNRAPLDDSGMPKDRFSAEMPDATLATLKIQPSEPRDSAVYFCASGLGAGMNTEAFFGQGTRLTVV.

The V and J genes are TRBV5-1 and TRBJ1-4; D not resolved. V was pared by 3 bases and J by 4 bases, with 22 bases between. This CDR3 region has 18 residues. CDR1 SGHRS and CDR2 YFSETQ come from the germline V gene. CDR3: CASSSSGKGPYHNEKLFF. CDR3 DNA: TGCGCCAGCAGCTCCTCGGGGAAAGGGCCGTACCATAATGAAAAACTGTTTTTT.

The genes are TRBV5-4 and TRBJ2-1; TRBD1 is a possible D gene (6 bases). The CDR3 contains 15 residues. The germline V and J ends were trimmed by 0 bases and 3 bases, with 10 bases remaining between them. CDR1 is SGHNT, CDR2 YYREEE, per germline (reference sequence). The CDR3, as DNA: TGTGCCAGCAGCTTGGGACAGGAAGGCTACAATGAGCAGTTCTTC. It codes for CASSLGQEGYNEQFF.

The chain employs TRBV28 and TRBJ1-1; TRBD1 is a possible D gene (6 bases). Between the trimmed V and J ends, which lost 4 bases and 2 bases, there was a span of 14 bases. Germline V gene sequence: CDR1 MDHEN, CDR2 SYDVKM. This CDR3 region has 15 residues. The CDR3 region is CASSSLTGFNTEAFF. For the CDR3, the DNA is TGTGCCAGCAGTTCCCTGACAGGTTTCAACACTGAAGCTTTCTTT.

The chain is built from TRBV12-3 or TRBV12-4 and TRBJ1-6; 7 bases align to TRBD1. The CDR3 contains 12 residues. Germline trimming cut 2 bases from V and 13 bases from J; bases unmatched to any gene: 2. In DNA form, the CDR3 reads TGTGCCAGCAGTTTAACCAGGGGGCCCCTCCACTTT. Protein product: CASSLTRGPLHF.

This clone showed up just once. This sequence joins TRBV7-6 and TRBJ2-1; 8 bases match TRBD2. V was pared by 4 bases and J by 8 bases, with 7 bases of the junction left unmatched. The CDR3 sequence is 14 residues long. Germline values: CDR1 SGHVS, CDR2 FNYEAQ. The CDR3 is CASSSGTSWDEQFF. The CDR3 DNA reads TGTGCCAGCAGCTCCGGGACTAGTTGGGATGAGCAGTTCTTC.

This sequence joins TRBV4-2 and TRBJ2-3; 13 nucleotides line up with TRBD2. Trimming cost V 3 bases and J 3 bases; bases outside gene matches: 6. CDR1 is LGHNA, CDR2 YNFKEQ, per germline. The CDR3 is 17 amino acids. The CDR3 nucleotides are TGTGCCAGCAGCCAGGATGGGACTAGCGGGAATACAGATACGCAGTATTTT. Residues: CASSQDGTSGNTDTQYF.

The V and J genes are TRBV18 and TRBJ1-2; D gene ambiguous. Germline loops: CDR1 KGHSH, CDR2 LQKENI. The CDR3 runs 13 residues. V gave up 5 bases and J gave up 6 bases, with 13 bases separating them. CDR3 nucleotides: TGTGCCAGCTCAACGAGACAAACGGATGGCTACACCTTC. It translates to CASSTRQTDGYTF.

This chain's CDR3 is CATSQGLGNQPQHF. In nucleotides, the CDR3 is TGTGCCACCTCCCAGGGTTTAGGCAATCAGCCCCAGCATTTT. This sequence joins TRBV11-2 and TRBJ1-5, with D possibly being TRBD1 (5 bases). Germline V CDR1 and CDR2: SGHAT, FQNNGV. The CDR3 is 14 residues long. Trimming pared 10 bases from V and 2 bases from J, leaving 15 bases between.

The rearrangement uses TRBV3-1 (or the pseudogene TRBV3-2) and TRBJ2-7, with 8 bases aligning to TRBD1. J was trimmed by 4 bases and V by 4 bases; bases with no gene match: 6. Germline V CDR1 and CDR2: LGHDT, YNNKEL (reference sequence). This CDR3 region has 14 residues. In nucleotides, the CDR3 is TGTGCCAGCAGCCCCGGGACAGGACTGTACGAGCAGTACTTC. This sequence encodes CASSPGTGLYEQYF.

This chain links TRBV5-4 with TRBJ1-2; TRBD1 matches at 7 bases. CDR1 is SGHNT, CDR2 YYREEE, per germline (reference sequence). V gave up 4 bases and J gave up 0 bases; unmatched junction bases: 6. The CDR3 totals 15 residues. The DNA of the CDR3 is TGTGCCAGCAGCAGCCAACAGGGGACTAACTATGGCTACACCTTC. Translating it yields CASSSQQGTNYGYTF.

This clone was detected only a few times. The chain joins TRBV28 to TRBJ1-5; TRBD1 is a possible D gene (5 bases). In germline, CDR1 is MDHEN, CDR2 SYDVKM. V was shortened by 3 bases and J by 6 bases, with 15 bases between the two germline ends. This CDR3 region has 15 residues. This CDR3 reads CASSLGGVRVQPQHF. CDR3 coding DNA: TGTGCCAGCAGTTTGGGGGGTGTCAGGGTTCAGCCCCAGCATTTT.

This clone was seen only once. The V and J genes are TRBV18 and TRBJ2-1; 14 positions agree with TRBD2. CDR1 is KGHSH, CDR2 LQKENI, per germline. This CDR3 has 14 residues. Unmatched junction bases numbered 0, after V lost 6 bases and J lost 5 bases. The CDR3 region is CASSGLAGDNEQFF. The CDR3 DNA reads TGTGCCAGCTCGGGACTAGCGGGAGACAATGAGCAGTTCTTC.

This chain connects TRBV5-5 to TRBJ1-2; D unclear. Germline loops: CDR1 SGHKS, CDR2 YYEKEE (reference sequence). Trimming took 6 bases from V and 2 from J, leaving 14 bases between them. The CDR3 sequence is 14 residues long. This CDR3 reads CASNYGWRNYGYTF. Written as DNA, the CDR3 is TGTGCCAGCAACTACGGGTGGAGGAACTATGGCTACACCTTC.

V gene TRBV7-8 combines with J gene TRBJ2-5; perhaps TRBD1 as D (6 bases). Per germline, CDR1 SGHVS and CDR2 FQNEAQ. Trimming pared 8 bases from V and 4 bases from J, leaving 17 bases between. The CDR3 has 14 amino acids. CDR3 in amino acids: CASREQGPGETQYF. DNA of the CDR3: TGTGCCAGCCGTGAACAGGGTCCGGGAGAGACCCAGTACTTC.

This chain links TRBV6-5 with TRBJ2-7; 12 bases fit TRBD1. Germline V lookup: CDR1 MNHEY, CDR2 SVGAGI. This CDR3 is 15 amino acids long. J was trimmed by 5 bases and V by 6 bases; bases with no gene match: 8. The CDR3 reads CASRPGQGAFDEQYF. The CDR3 bases are TGTGCCAGCAGACCGGGACAGGGGGCTTTTGACGAGCAGTACTTC.

This rearrangement joins TRBV23-1 to TRBJ2-2; a weak D match, TRBD2 (5 bases). TRBV23-1 is recorded as an ORF, its role being uncertain. The CDR3 covers 14 residues. The V gene lost 2 bases and the J gene lost 4 bases, with 8 bases spanning the gap. The CDR3 DNA sequence: TGCGCCAGCAGTCAAAAGAGGGCCACCGGGGAGCTGTTTTTT. It is translated as CASSQKRATGELFF.

This clone occurred a few times. The chain employs TRBV4-2 and TRBJ2-7, with 13 bases matching TRBD2. This CDR3 is 17 amino acids long. The junction had 6 bases not matched to a gene; V was cut back by 0 bases and J by 4 bases. The germline V gene encodes CDR1 LGHNA and CDR2 YNFKEQ. In DNA form, the CDR3 reads TGTGCCAGCAGCCAAGACGCACCGGGACTAGCGGGATACGAGCAGTACTTC. Amino acid sequence: CASSQDAPGLAGYEQYF.

V usage is TRBV7-3 and J usage is TRBJ2-3; D possibly corresponds to TRBD2 (6 bases). The V and J ends lost 4 bases and 4 bases respectively, with 15 bases between them. This CDR3 is 15 amino acids long. The germline CDR1 and CDR2 sequences are SGHTA and FQGTGA. CDR3 sequence: CASSWSGVDPDTQYF. In DNA, the CDR3 is TGTGCCAGCAGCTGGTCGGGAGTAGACCCAGATACGCAGTATTTT.

This clone has only a few counts. The chain has TRBV30 and TRBJ1-4, with 11 bases identical to TRBD1. CDR1 GTSNPN and CDR2 SVGIG come from the germline V gene (reference sequence). V lost 1 base, J lost 7 bases, and 11 bases stayed unmatched. This CDR3 spans 17 amino acids. CDR3 amino acids: CAWSGRAGQGAFEKLFF. The DNA for the CDR3 is TGTGCCTGGAGTGGGCGTGCAGGACAGGGGGCGTTTGAAAAACTGTTTTTT.

This clone was found a few times. V and J are TRBV18 and TRBJ1-1; 7 bases align to TRBD1. The CDR3 totals 16 residues. The trim removed 4 bases at V and 0 bases at J, leaving 8 bases unmatched. The germline CDR1 and CDR2 sequences are KGHSH and LQKENI. CDR3 loop: CASSLVSGQLNTEAFF. The CDR3 DNA reads as TGTGCCAGCTCACTCGTGTCGGGACAGTTGAACACTGAAGCTTTCTTT.

The V call is TRBV5-8, the J call TRBJ1-1; 7 bases line up with TRBD1. CDR3 length: 14 amino acids. V shed 4 bases, J shed 8 bases, and the junction held 11 bases outside the gene matches. The germline V gene encodes CDR1 SGHTS and CDR2 YDEGEE. The CDR3 bases are TGTGCCAGCAGCCATCGGACAGGAGGAAGCGAAGCTTTCTTT. It translates to CASSHRTGGSEAFF.

The chain recombines TRBV9 with TRBJ2-7, with 7 nucleotides matching TRBD1. Germline assignment: CDR1 SGDLS and CDR2 YYNGEE. V shed 0 bases, J shed 3 bases, and the junction held 3 bases outside the gene matches. The length of the CDR3 is 14 residues. The CDR3 nucleotides read TGTGCCAGCAGCGTAGGGGACAGAAGCTACGAGCAGTACTTC. Translation gives CASSVGDRSYEQYF.